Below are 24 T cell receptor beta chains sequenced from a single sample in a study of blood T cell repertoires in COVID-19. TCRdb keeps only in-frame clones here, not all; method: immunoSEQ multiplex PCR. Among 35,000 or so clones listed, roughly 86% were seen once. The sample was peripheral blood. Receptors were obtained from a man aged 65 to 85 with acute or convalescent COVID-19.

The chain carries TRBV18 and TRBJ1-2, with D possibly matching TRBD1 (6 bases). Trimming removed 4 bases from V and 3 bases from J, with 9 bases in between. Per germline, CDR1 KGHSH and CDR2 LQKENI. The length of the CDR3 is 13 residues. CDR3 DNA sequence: TGTGCCAGCTCACGGGACAAGGACTATGGCTACACCTTC. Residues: CASSRDKDYGYTF.

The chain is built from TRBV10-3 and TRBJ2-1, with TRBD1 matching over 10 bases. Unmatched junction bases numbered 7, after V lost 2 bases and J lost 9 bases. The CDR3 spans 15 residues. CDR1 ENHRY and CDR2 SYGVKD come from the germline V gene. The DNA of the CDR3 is TGTGCCATCAGTGAGAGTAGGACAGGGGGGAGTGAGCAGTTCTTC. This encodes CAISESRTGGSEQFF.

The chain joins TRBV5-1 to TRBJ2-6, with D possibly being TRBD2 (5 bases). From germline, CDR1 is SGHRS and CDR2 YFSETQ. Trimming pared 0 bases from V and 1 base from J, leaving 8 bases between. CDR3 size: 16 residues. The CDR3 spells CASSLAEGSGANVLTF. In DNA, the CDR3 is TGCGCCAGCAGCTTGGCCGAGGGATCTGGGGCCAACGTCCTGACTTTC.

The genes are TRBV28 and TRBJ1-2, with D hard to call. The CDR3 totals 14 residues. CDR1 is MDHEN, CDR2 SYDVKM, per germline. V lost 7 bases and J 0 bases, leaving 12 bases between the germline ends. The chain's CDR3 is CASNRGRSNYGYTF. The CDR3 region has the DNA TGTGCCAGCAACCGAGGCAGATCTAACTATGGCTACACCTTC.

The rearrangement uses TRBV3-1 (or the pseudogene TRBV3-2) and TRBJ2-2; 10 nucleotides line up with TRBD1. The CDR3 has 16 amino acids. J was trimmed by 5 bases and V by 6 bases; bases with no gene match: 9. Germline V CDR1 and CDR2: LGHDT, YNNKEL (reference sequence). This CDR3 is CASRPGTGAWTGELFF. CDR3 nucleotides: TGTGCCAGCAGGCCCGGGACAGGGGCGTGGACCGGGGAGCTGTTTTTT.

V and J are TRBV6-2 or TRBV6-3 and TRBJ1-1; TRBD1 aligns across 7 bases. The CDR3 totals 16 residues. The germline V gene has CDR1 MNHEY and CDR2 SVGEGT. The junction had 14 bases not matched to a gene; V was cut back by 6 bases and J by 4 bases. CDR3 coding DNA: TGTGCCAGCAGCCCTGACAGGGCCGGATATGGCACTGAAGCTTTCTTT. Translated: CASSPDRAGYGTEAFF.

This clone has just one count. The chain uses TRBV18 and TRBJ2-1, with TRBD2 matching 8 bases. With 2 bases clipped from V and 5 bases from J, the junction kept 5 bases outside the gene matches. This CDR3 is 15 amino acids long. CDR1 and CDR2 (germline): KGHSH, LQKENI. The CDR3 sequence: CASSPEISGNNEQFF. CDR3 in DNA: TGTGCCAGCTCACCAGAGATTAGCGGGAACAATGAGCAGTTCTTC. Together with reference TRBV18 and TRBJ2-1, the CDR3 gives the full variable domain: NAGVMQNPRHLVRRRGQEARLRCSPMKGHSHVYWYRQLPEEGLKFMVYLQKENIIDESGMPKERFSAEFPKEGPSILRIQQVVRGDSAAYFCASSPEISGNNEQFFGPGTRLTVL.

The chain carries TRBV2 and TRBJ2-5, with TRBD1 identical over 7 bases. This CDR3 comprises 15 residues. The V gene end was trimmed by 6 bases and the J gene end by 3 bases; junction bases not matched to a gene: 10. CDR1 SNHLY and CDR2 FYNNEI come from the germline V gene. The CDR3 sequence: CASSKTRDSKETQYF. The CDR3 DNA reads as TGTGCCAGCAGCAAGACCCGGGACAGTAAAGAGACCCAGTACTTC.

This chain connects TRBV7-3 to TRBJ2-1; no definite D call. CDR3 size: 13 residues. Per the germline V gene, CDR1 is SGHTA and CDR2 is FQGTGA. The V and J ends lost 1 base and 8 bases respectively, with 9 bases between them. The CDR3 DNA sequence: TGTGCCAGCAGCTTAAATCAAGGAGATGAGCAGTTCTTC. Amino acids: CASSLNQGDEQFF.

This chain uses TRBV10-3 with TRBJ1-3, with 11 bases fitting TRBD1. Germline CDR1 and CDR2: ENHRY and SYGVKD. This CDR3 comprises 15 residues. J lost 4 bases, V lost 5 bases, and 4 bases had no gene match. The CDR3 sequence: CAISLGQGEGNTIYF. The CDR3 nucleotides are TGTGCCATCAGTTTGGGACAGGGGGAAGGAAACACCATATATTTT.

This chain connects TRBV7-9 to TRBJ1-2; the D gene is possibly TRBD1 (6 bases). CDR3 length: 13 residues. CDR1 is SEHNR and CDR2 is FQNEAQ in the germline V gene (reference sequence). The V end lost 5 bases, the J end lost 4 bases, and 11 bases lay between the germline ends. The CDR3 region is CASSPDRAYGYTF. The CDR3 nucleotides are TGTGCCAGCAGCCCGGACAGAGCCTATGGCTACACCTTC.

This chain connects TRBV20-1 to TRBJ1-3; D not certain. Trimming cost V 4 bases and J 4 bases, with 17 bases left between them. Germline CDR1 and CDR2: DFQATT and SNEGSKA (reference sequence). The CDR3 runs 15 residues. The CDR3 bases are TGCAGTGCTATTGAAGAGGCAGACGCCGGAAACACCATATATTTT. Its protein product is CSAIEEADAGNTIYF.

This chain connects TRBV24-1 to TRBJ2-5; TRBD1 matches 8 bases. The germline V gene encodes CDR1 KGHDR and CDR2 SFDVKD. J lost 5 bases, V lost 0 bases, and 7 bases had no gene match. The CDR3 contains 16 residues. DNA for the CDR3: TGTGCCACCAGTGATTTGCGTGCAGGGGGCAAGGAGACCCAGTACTTC. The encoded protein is CATSDLRAGGKETQYF.

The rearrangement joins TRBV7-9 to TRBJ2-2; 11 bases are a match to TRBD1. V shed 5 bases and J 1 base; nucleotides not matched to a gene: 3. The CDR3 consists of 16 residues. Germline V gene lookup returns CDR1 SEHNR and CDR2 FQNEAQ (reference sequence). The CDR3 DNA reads TGTGCCAGCAGCACCGGGACAGGGGGGAACACCGGGGAGCTGTTTTTT. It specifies CASSTGTGGNTGELFF.

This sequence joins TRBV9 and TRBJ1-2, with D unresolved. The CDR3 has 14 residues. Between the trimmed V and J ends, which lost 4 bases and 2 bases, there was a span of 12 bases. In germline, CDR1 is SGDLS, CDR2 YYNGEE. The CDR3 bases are TGTGCCAGCAGCCCCGGTCGCGGGAACTATGGCTACACCTTC. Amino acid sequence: CASSPGRGNYGYTF.

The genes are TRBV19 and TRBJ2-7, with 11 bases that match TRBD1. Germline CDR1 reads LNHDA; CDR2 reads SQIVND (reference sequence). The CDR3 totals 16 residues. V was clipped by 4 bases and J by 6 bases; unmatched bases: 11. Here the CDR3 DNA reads TGTGCCAGTAGTACCGGATTAGGGACAGGGGGAAGCGAGCAGTACTTC. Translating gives CASSTGLGTGGSEQYF.

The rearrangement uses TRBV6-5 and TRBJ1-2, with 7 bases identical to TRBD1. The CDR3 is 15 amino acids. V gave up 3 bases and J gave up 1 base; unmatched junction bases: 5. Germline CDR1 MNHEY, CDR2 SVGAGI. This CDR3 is CASSYGTAINYGYTF. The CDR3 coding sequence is TGTGCCAGCAGTTATGGGACAGCGATTAACTATGGCTACACCTTC.

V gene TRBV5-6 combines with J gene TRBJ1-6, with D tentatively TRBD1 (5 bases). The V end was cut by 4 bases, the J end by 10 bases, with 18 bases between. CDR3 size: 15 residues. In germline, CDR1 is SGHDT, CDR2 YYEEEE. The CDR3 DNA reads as TGTGCCAGCAGCCCAGCTTCTAGGGGAAACTCACCCCTCCACTTT. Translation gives CASSPASRGNSPLHF.

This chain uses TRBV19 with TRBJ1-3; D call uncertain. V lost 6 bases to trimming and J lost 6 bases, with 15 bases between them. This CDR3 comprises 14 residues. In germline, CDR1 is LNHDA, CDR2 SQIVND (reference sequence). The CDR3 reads CASSRGPPENTIYF. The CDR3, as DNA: TGTGCCAGTAGCCGCGGTCCCCCGGAAAACACCATATATTTT.

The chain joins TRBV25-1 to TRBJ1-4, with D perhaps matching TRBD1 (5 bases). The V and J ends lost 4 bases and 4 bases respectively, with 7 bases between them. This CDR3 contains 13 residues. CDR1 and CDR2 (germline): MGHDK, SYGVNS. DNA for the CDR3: TGTGCCAGCAGTGCCCAGGGTAATGAAAAACTGTTTTTT. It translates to CASSAQGNEKLFF.

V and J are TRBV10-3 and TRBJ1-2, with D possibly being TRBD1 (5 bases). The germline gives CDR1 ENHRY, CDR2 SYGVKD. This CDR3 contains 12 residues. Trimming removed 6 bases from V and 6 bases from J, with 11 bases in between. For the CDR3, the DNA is TGTGCCATCAGACCGACAGAGGATGGCTACACCTTC. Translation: CAIRPTEDGYTF.

In DNA form, the CDR3 reads TGTGCCAGCTCACCGACTAGCGGGAGTTCCATCGGGGAGCTGTTTTTT. Translated: CASSPTSGSSIGELFF. This chain joins TRBV18 and TRBJ2-2; 12 bases map to TRBD2. This CDR3 contains 16 residues. Per germline, CDR1 KGHSH and CDR2 LQKENI. Trimming at V came to 3 bases and at J to 7 bases, leaving 6 bases not matched to a gene. The entire variable domain, with the rest obtained from reference TRBV18 and TRBJ2-2, is as follows: NAGVMQNPRHLVRRRGQEARLRCSPMKGHSHVYWYRQLPEEGLKFMVYLQKENIIDESGMPKERFSAEFPKEGPSILRIQQVVRGDSAAYFCASSPTSGSSIGELFFGEGSRLTVL.

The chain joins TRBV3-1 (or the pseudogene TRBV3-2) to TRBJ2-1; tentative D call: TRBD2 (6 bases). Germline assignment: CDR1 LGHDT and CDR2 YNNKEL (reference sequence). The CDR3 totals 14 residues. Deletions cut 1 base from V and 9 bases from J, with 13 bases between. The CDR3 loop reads CASSQVLGGTEQFF. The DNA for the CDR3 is TGTGCCAGCAGCCAAGTTTTAGGAGGGACTGAGCAGTTCTTC.

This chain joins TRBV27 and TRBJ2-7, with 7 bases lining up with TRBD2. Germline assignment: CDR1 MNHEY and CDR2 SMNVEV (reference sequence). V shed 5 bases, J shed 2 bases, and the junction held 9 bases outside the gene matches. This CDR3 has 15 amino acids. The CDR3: CASSRLGDYTYEQYF. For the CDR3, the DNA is TGTGCCAGCAGTCGCCTCGGGGACTACACCTACGAGCAGTACTTC.